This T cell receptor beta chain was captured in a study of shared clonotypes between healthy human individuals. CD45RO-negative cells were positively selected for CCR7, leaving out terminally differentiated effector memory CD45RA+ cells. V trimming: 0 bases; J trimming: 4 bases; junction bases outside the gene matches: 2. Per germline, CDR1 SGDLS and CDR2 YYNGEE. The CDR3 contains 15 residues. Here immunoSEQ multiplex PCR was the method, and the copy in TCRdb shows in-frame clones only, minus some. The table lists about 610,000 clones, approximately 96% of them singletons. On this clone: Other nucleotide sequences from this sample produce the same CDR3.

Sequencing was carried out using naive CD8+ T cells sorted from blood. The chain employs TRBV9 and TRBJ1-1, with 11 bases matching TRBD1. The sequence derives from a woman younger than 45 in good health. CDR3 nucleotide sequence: TGTGCCAGCAGCGTAGACGGGACAGGGGGCACTGAAGCTTTCTTT. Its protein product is CASSVDGTGGTEAFF.